Listed below are T cell receptor beta chains from one sample, sequenced in a study of cytomegalovirus exposure and HLA in healthy donors. Method: immunoSEQ multiplex PCR; TCRdb's copy keeps in-frame clones and lacks some. The sample has about 160,000 clones, roughly 80% seen once. The specimen sequenced was PBMCs. These receptors originate from a man in his forties or fifties in good health and CMV-seropositive. The conserved cysteine and the conserved F or W are not part of the CDR3 here. Clone size, where shown, is once, few, many, or a class for clones that have expanded.

>TRBJ2-1|TRBV28|.
ASSLWGTVNEQF
>TRBJ2-5|TRBV7-2|.
ASSLVRGYQETQY
>TRBJ1-4|TRBV19|.
ASSIKRAEKLF
>TRBJ1-1|TRBV6-5|.
ASSRQRGYEAF
>TRBJ1-2|TRBV6-4|few
ASSDSSRGINYGYT
>TRBJ2-7|TRBV7-9|.
SSSRDGYEQY
>TRBJ2-1|TRBV28|.
ASSPHFGTVGRNEQF
>TRBJ2-7|TRBV30|once
AWSGQGINEQY
>TRBJ2-3|TRBV6-5|.
ASRSDYGAGTQY
>TRBJ2-7|TRBV5-1|few
ASSLAQGTSYEQY
>.|TRBV7-7|.
ASSLRVSYEQY
>TRBJ2-3|TRBV30|.
AWARGSTDTQY
>TRBJ2-7|TRBV5-1|few
ASSLRESYEQY
>TRBJ1-1|TRBV7-3|.
ASSDRGLAF
>TRBJ2-7|TRBV9|.
ASSVEGGTEQY
>TRBJ2-2|TRBV19|.
ASSMGLAGTGELF
>TRBJ2-7|TRBV7-6|.
ASSNNRGPYEQY
>TRBJ2-1|TRBV2|.
ASGEGGYNEQF
>TRBJ1-5|TRBV15|few
ATSRDSVGNQPQH
>TRBJ2-2|TRBV5-1|few
ASSLRQGGSTGELF
>TRBJ2-7|TRBV4-3|.
ASSQEGQGAYEQY
>TRBJ2-7|TRBV5-1|few
ASSFLPGVRYEQY
>TRBJ2-1|TRBV7-9|.
ASSLTAGGRIEQF
>TRBJ2-7|TRBV14|few
ASSHAGQGPTYEQY
>TRBJ2-3|TRBV27|.
ASSFLADTQY
>TRBJ2-3|TRBV28|.
ASSNPGLAGVRSTQY